The entry below gives a single T cell receptor (beta chain) sequence along with its context. Its antigen is not yet known. One base away there is no much larger clone; base qualities are not given. This specimen belongs to a study of blood T cells in healthy people across ages (dated by TCRdb to 2013 to 2016). In the study overall: Template switching captured roughly one uniquely barcoded TCR beta cDNA molecule per two T cells in model experiments. Using deep sequencing normalized with unique cDNA molecular identifiers, the study measured how TCR beta repertoire diversity changes with age. The donors were divided into four age groups: young (average approximately 17 years), middle-aged (about 40), aged (approximately 62) and long-lived (about 79). Using the same blood draw, the study looked at two additional independent replicas of 1 million unique cDNA reads for two donors, one aged 18 to 30 and the other aged 80 or older.

The method behind the library was 5' RACE. TCRdb records Illumina HiSeq 2500 as the sequencer. A second PCR of about 7 to 12 cycles was run with a J-beta primer mix and a sample-barcoded 5' primer. Each TCR beta cDNA molecule received a unique molecular identifier from a template-switch 5' adaptor carrying 12 random nucleotides. At least 2.5 million CDR3-containing paired-end reads were obtained from each sample. First-strand cDNA synthesis was performed from all RNA using the Mint cDNA synthesis kit, with priming by a TRBC-specific oligonucleotide. Following uracil-DNA glycosylase treatment, all cDNA underwent a first 18-cycle PCR with the universal primers M1SS and BC2_uni_R. In the source study's methods: Normalization of each sample was performed by random selection of 1 million high-quality reads, each carrying a distinct molecular identifier. Instead of being binned into consensus sequences, reads that shared molecular identifiers were thrown out. CDR3 identification, clonotype clustering and error correction used MiTCR with a Q25 quality threshold and the strictest error-elimination algorithm. A nonparametric unseen species model with Euler transformation was used to estimate lower-bound total TCR beta diversity. The public reads were reprocessed in TCRdb via fastp at Q25 and MiXCR, keeping in-frame beta chains. Rows matching on CDR3 protein sequence are summarized as one entry with the most common DNA and genes. The V and J calls were not made by the authors but by TCRdb's processing. The sample records around 1,000,000 distinct CDR3 sequences, under 30% of which are singletons. Clones ranked in the top ten supply around 0.7% of the sample.

The germline V gene supplies CDR1 SGHRS and CDR2 YFSETQ. Clipping removes 0 bases from V and 4 bases from J, with 5 as the unmatched junction base count. The cysteine opens and the phenylalanine closes a CDR3 of 15 amino acids. The retained sequence is limited to the CDR3, 45 bases, with the frame set at the first base. The approximately 39 donors, aged roughly 6 to 90 years, were systemically healthy Caucasian individuals from Russia. Ten milliliters of peripheral blood were drawn from each donor into EDTA-treated Vacutainer tubes. Ficoll-Paque density-gradient centrifugation was used to isolate PBMCs, with at least 6.5 million per sample. Total RNA, at least 6 micrograms per sample, was extracted from PBMCs with Trizol reagent. For every donor, an aliquot of PBMCs went through flow cytometry to measure the percentages of naive CD45RAhigh/CD27high T cells. The research as a whole found: Estimates of total diversity based on one million sequenced T cells were considered lower bounds and underestimates. Compared with the aged group, the long-lived group had more naive CD4+ T cells, fewer expanded clones and increased TCR diversity, a pattern suggesting age selection. As age increased, observed TCR beta diversity per million T cells dropped in a roughly linear way, and a significant reduction was already evident by age 40. The percentage of naive T cells measured by flow cytometry correlated strongly with observed TCR beta diversity. Since profiling was done on bulk unsorted PBMCs, naive and antigen-experienced compartments could not be conclusively compared. Donor CMV infection status was unknown, potentially confounding age-related changes in expanded clonotypes.

These data were likewise used in another study, on T cells of mothers and their children. As that second study puts it: Nine systemically healthy Caucasian individuals, comprising three mothers and their six children, were included as donors. cDNA synthesis used all of the extracted RNA, with around 1.6 ug of RNA in each 15 ul reaction. In the second PCR, sample barcodes and 2-4 random nucleotides were introduced via the M1S primer. Over 9 million TCR beta CDR3 reads came from each mother, compared with millions of reads from each child. In both related and unrelated pairs, thymic selection shapes the output of TCR recombination in a similar way, with inherited differences having only a minor effect. Normalized repertoire overlap in related mother-child pairs was always slightly higher than in unrelated mother-child pairs, but the difference was never significant. No persistent microchimeric T cell clones were found, with a detection sensitivity of approximately 110 clones per million clonotypes. Deep NGS was used in the study to compare the TCR beta repertoires of mothers and children and to look for features that separate related mother-child pairs from unrelated individuals. On average, the children were approximately 11 +/- 4 years old, while the mothers were approximately 41 +/- 4 years old. After adapter ligation with NEBNext reagents, the libraries were sequenced on Illumina HiSeq 2000 with 100+100 nt paired-end reads. To prevent cross-contamination, the mother and child libraries were prepared a month apart and were sequenced in separate runs. For each donor, somewhere between about 500,000 and 2,300,000 distinct TCR beta clonotypes were identified. Naive TCR beta clonotypes were estimated from low-frequency clonotypes matched to each donor's FACS-determined naive share, without sorting.

Recombination linked TRBV5-1 to TRBJ2-3; the junction holds 7 bases that match TRBD1. The TCR sequence derives from a girl aged 2-15 years in good health. Sequenced sample: blood. The DNA sequence reads TGCGCCAGCAGCTTGGAGAGGCAGGGGGCAGATACGCAGTATTTT. This gives the protein CASSLERQGADTQYF.